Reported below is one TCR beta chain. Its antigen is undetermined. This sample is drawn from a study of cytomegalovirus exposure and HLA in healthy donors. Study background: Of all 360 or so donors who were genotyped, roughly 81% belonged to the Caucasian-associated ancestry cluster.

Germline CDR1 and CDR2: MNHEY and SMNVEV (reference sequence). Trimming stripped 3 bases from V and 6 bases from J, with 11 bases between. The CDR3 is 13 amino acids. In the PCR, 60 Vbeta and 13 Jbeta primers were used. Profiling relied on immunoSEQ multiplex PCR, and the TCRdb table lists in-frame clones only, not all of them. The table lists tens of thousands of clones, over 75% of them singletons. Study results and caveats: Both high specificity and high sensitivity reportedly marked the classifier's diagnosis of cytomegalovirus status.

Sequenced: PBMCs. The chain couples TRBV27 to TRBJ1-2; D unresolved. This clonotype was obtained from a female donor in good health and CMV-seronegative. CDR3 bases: TGTGCCAGCAGTTTGGGCGGGTACCATGGCTACACCTTC. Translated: CASSLGGYHGYTF.